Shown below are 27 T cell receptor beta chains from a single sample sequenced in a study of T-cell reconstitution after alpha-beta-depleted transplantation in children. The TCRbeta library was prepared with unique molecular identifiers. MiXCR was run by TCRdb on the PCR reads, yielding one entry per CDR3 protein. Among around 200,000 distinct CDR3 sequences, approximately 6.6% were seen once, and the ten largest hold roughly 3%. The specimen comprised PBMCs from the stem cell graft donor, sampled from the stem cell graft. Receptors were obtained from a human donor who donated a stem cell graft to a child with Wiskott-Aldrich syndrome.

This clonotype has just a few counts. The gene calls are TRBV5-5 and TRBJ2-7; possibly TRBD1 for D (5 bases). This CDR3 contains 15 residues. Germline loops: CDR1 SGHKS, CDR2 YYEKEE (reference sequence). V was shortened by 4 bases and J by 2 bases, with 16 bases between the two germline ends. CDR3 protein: CASSRQRVSPYEQYF. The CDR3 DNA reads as TGTGCCAGCAGCCGACAGCGAGTGAGCCCCTACGAGCAGTACTTC. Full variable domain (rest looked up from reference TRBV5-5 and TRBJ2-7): DAGVTQSPTHLIKTRGQQVTLRCSPISGHKSVSWYQQVLGQGPQFIFQYYEKEERGRGNFPDRFSARQFPNYSSELNVNALLLGDSALYLCASSRQRVSPYEQYFGPGTRLTVT.

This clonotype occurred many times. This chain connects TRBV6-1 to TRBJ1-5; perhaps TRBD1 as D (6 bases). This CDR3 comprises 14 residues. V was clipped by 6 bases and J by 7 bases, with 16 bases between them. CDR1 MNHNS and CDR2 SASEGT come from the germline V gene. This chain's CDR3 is CASRNGGPEQPQHF. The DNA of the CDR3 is TGTGCCAGCAGAAATGGGGGCCCCGAACAGCCCCAGCATTTT.

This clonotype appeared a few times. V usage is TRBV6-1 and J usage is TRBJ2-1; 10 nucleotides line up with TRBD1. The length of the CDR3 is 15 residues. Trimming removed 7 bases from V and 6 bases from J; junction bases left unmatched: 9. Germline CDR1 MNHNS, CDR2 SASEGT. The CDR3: CASTATGGTGNEQFF. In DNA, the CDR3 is TGTGCCAGCACCGCGACAGGGGGCACTGGCAATGAGCAGTTCTTC.

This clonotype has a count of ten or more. The CDR3 nucleotides are TGTGCCAGCAGCTTAGTTGCAGGACTAGGGGCCGGGGAGCTGTTTTTT. Its translation: CASSLVAGLGAGELFF. The chain is built from TRBV7-6 and TRBJ2-2, with 7 positions matching TRBD2. Germline V gene sequence: CDR1 SGHVS, CDR2 FNYEAQ. V lost 1 base to trimming and J lost 6 bases; unmatched junction nucleotides: 8. The CDR3 covers 16 residues.

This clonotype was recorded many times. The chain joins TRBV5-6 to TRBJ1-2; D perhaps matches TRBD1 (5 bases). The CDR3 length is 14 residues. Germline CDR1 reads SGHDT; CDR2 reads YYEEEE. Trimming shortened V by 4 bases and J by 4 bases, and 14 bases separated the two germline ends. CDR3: CASSQGTVGYGYTF. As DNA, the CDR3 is TGTGCCAGCAGCCAAGGGACGGTGGGCTATGGCTACACCTTC.

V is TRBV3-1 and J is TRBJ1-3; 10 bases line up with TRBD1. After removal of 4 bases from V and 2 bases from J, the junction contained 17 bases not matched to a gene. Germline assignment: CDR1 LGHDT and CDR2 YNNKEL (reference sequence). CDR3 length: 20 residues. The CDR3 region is CASSPRIGTGALRTGNTIYF. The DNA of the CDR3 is TGTGCCAGCAGCCCCAGGATCGGGACAGGGGCCCTCCGTACTGGAAACACCATATATTTT.

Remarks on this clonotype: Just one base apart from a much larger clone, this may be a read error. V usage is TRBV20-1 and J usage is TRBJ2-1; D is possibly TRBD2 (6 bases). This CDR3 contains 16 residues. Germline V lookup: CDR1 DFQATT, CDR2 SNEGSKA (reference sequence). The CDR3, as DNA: TGCTGTGCTAGATCCCAATTCGGGAGCTCCTACAATGAGCAGTTCTTC. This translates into CCARSQFGSSYNEQFF.

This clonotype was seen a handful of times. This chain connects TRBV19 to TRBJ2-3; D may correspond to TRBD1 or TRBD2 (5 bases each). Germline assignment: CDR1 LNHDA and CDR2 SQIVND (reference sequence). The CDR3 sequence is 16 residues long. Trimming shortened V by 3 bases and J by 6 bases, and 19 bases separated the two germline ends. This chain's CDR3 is CASSILGPGIVDTQYF. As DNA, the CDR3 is TGTGCCAGTAGTATCCTGGGACCCGGCATAGTGGATACGCAGTATTTT.

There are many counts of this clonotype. CDR3 sequence reads: CASSLPLVYEQYF. The CDR3 nucleotides are TGTGCCAGCAGCTTACCGTTAGTCTACGAGCAGTACTTC. The chain has TRBV7-9 and TRBJ2-7; no reliable D call. CDR1 is SEHNR, CDR2 FQNEAQ, per germline (reference sequence). Trimming shortened V by 2 bases and J by 3 bases, and 8 bases separated the two germline ends. The CDR3 sequence is 13 residues long.

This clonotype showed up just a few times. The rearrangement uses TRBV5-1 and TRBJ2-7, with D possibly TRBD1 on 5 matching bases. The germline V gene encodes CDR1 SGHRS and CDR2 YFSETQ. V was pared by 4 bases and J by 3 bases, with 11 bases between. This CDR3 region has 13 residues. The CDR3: CASSIGQHYEQYF. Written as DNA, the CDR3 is TGCGCCAGCAGCATTGGACAACACTACGAGCAGTACTTC.

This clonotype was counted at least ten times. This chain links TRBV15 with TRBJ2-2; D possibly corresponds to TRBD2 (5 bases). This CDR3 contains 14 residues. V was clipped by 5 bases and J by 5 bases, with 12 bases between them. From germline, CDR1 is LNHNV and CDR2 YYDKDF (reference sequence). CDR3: CATSSREGTGELFF. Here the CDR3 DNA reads TGTGCCACCAGCTCCCGCGAGGGTACCGGGGAGCTGTTTTTT.

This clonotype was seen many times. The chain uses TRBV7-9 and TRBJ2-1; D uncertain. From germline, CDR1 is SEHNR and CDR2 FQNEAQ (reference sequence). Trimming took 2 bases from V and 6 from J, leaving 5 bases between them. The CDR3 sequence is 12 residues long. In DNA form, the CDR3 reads TGTGCCAGCAGCTTAAGACGCAATGAGCAGTTCTTC. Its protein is CASSLRRNEQFF.

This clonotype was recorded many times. The CDR3 is CASSLGLQGRGETQYF. CDR3 DNA sequence: TGTGCCAGCAGTTTAGGGCTACAGGGGAGGGGTGAGACCCAGTACTTC. V gene TRBV12-3 or TRBV12-4 combines with J gene TRBJ2-5, with D perhaps matching TRBD1 or TRBD2 (7 bases each). Trimming pared 1 base from V and 5 bases from J, leaving 17 bases between. The CDR3 contains 16 residues.

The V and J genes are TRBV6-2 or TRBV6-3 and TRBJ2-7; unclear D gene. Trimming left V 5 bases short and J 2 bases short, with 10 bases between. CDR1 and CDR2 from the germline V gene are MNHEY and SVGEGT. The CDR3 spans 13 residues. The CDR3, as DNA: TGTGCCAGCAGTAACCCGGTGGCCTACGAGCAGTACTTC. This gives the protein CASSNPVAYEQYF.

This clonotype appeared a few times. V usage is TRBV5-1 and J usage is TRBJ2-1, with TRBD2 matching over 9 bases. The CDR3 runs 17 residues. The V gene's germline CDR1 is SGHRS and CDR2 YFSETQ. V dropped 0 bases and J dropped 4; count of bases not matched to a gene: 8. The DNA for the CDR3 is TGCGCCAGCAGCTTGGGAGTCGTAGCGGGAGTATACAATGAGCAGTTCTTC. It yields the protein CASSLGVVAGVYNEQFF.

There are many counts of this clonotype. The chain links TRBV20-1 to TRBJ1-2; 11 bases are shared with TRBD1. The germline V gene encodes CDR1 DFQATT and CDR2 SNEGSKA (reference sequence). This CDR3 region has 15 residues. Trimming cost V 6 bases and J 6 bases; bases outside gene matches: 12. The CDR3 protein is CSAFPPGQGENGYTF. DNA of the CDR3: TGCAGTGCGTTTCCCCCGGGACAGGGGGAGAATGGCTACACCTTC.

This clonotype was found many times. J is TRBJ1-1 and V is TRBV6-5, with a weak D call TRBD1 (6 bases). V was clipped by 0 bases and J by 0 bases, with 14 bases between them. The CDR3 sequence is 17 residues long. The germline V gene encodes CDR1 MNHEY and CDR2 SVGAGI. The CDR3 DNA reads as TGTGCCAGCAGTTACTCTCTGGACAGCTATCTGAACACTGAAGCTTTCTTT. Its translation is CASSYSLDSYLNTEAFF.

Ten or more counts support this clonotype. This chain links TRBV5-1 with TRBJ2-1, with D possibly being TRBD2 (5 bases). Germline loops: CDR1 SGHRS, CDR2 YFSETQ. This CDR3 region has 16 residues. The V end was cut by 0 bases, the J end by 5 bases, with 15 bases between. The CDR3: CASSLAQATTHNEQFF. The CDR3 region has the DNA TGCGCCAGCAGCTTGGCGCAAGCGACTACCCACAATGAGCAGTTCTTC.

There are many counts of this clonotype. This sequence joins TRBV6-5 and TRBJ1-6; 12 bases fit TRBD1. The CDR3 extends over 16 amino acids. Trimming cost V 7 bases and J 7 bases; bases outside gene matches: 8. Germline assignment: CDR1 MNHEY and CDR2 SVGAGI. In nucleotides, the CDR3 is TGTGCCAGCATTATCCGGGACAGGGGGCCGAATTCACCCCTCCACTTT. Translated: CASIIRDRGPNSPLHF.

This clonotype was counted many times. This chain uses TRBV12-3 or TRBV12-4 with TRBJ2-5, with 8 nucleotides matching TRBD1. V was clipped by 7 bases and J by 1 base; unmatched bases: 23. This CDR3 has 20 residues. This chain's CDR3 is CASTLNVYSLTGTGQETQYF. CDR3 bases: TGTGCCAGCACACTAAACGTCTATTCGCTTACCGGGACAGGCCAAGAGACCCAGTACTTC.

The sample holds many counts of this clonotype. As DNA, the CDR3 is TGTGCCAGCAGGAGTCAGGACGCGAGGGGCTACACCTTC. Translation gives CASRSQDARGYTF. The V and J genes are TRBV12-3 or TRBV12-4 and TRBJ1-2; D is ambiguous. V dropped 6 bases and J dropped 8 bases, with 16 bases sitting between them. The CDR3 is 13 amino acids.

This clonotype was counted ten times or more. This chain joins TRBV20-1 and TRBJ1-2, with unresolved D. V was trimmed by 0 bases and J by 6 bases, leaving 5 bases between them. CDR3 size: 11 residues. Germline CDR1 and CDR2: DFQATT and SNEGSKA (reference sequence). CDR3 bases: TGCAGTGCTAGAGAAAGGAATGGCTACACCTTC. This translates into CSARERNGYTF.

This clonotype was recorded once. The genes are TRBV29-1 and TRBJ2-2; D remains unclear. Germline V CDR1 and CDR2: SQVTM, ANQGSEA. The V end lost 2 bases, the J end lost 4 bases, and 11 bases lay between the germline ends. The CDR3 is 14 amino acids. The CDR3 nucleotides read TGCAGCGTTGAAATAGGACCTAGCACCGGGGAGCTGTTTTTT. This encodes CSVEIGPSTGELFF.

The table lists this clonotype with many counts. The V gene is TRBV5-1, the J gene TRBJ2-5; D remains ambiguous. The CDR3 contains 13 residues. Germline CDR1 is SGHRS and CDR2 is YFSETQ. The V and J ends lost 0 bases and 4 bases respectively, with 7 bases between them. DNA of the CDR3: TGCGCCAGCAGCTTGGGCACCCGAGAGACCCAGTACTTC. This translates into CASSLGTRETQYF.

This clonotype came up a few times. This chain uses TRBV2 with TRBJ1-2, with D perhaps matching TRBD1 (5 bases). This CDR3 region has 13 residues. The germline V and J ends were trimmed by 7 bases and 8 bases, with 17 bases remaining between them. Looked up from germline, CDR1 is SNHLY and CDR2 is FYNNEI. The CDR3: CASTSLGALGYTF. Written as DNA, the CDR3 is TGTGCCAGCACCTCCCTCGGGGCGCTAGGCTACACCTTC.

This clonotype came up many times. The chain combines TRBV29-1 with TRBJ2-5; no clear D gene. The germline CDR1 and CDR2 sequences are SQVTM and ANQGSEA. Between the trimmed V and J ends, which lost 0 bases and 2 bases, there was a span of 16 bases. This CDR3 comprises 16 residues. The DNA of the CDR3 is TGCAGCGTTGAAGATCTCACCCTTACAGTGCAAGAGACCCAGTACTTC. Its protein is CSVEDLTLTVQETQYF.

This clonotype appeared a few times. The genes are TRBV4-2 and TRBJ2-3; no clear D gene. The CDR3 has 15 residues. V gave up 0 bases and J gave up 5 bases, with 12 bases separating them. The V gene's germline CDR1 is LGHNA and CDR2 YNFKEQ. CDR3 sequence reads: CASSQENGRVDTQYF. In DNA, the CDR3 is TGTGCCAGCAGCCAAGAGAACGGAAGAGTAGATACGCAGTATTTT.